The 9 T cell receptor beta chains below come from one sample, sequenced in a study of T cell responses to AZD1222 COVID-19 vaccine. The protocol was immunoSEQ multiplex PCR, while the TCRdb copy is restricted to in-frame clones and leaves out a portion. The sample holds about 140,000 clones; about nine tenths are singletons and the top ten take around 2.1%. The material was peripheral blood, obtained 28 days after the second AZD1222 dose. These receptors were obtained from an adult who received the AZD1222 COVID-19 vaccine.

The chain uses TRBV2 and TRBJ1-5, with D tentatively TRBD1 (5 bases). The CDR3 is 14 residues long. V lost 0 bases and J 5 bases, leaving 8 bases between the germline ends. The germline V gene has CDR1 SNHLY and CDR2 FYNNEI. As DNA, the CDR3 is TGTGCCAGCAGTGAAGCTTGGGGGGATCAGCCCCAGCATTTT. It is translated as CASSEAWGDQPQHF.

This chain uses TRBV5-1 with TRBJ2-7; D not certain. This CDR3 is built from 14 residues. V was shortened by 0 bases and J by 3 bases, with 10 bases between the two germline ends. Germline V CDR1 and CDR2: SGHRS, YFSETQ. This CDR3 is CASSLGSRGYEQYF. The CDR3 DNA is TGCGCCAGCAGCTTGGGAAGTCGTGGCTACGAGCAGTACTTC.

V is TRBV7-9 and J is TRBJ2-5; perhaps TRBD2 as D (7 bases). The germline V gene has CDR1 SEHNR and CDR2 FQNEAQ (reference sequence). There are 14 residues in the CDR3. Deletions cut 5 bases from V and 4 bases from J, with 14 bases between. The CDR3 region has the DNA TGTGCCAGCAGCAACAGGGAGGGTTCAGAGACCCAGTACTTC. Its protein product is CASSNREGSETQYF.

The chain uses TRBV7-7 and TRBJ1-3; perhaps TRBD1 as D (5 bases). This CDR3 is built from 15 residues. The V gene lost 4 bases and the J gene lost 3 bases, with 13 bases spanning the gap. The V gene's germline CDR1 is SSHAT and CDR2 FNYEAQ (reference sequence). CDR3 nucleotide sequence: TGTGCCAGCAGCTCCCGGATGGGGGATGGAAACACCATATATTTT. Encoded protein: CASSSRMGDGNTIYF.

This clone appeared a single time. The V gene is TRBV6-5, the J gene TRBJ1-2, with 8 nucleotides matching TRBD1. With 4 bases clipped from V and 1 base from J, the junction kept 2 bases outside the gene matches. Germline CDR1 and CDR2: MNHEY and SVGAGI. This CDR3 is built from 14 residues. The CDR3, as DNA: TGTGCCAGCAGTTCCGGACAGGGTAACTATGGCTACACCTTC. Its translation: CASSSGQGNYGYTF.

The chain combines TRBV7-2 with TRBJ2-7; 10 bases match TRBD1. CDR1 is SGHTA, CDR2 FQGNSA, per germline. CDR3 length: 17 amino acids. The J segment lost 6 bases and the V segment lost 2 bases, leaving 13 bases of the junction unmatched. The CDR3 sequence is CASSLRYSKTGGAEQYF. Here the CDR3 DNA reads TGTGCCAGCAGCTTACGCTATTCAAAGACAGGGGGCGCCGAGCAGTACTTC.

The chain links TRBV3-1 (or the pseudogene TRBV3-2) to TRBJ1-6, with D unclear. V was shortened by 6 bases and J by 4 bases, with 10 bases between the two germline ends. The CDR3 loop spans 14 amino acids. In germline, CDR1 is LGHDT, CDR2 YNNKEL (reference sequence). The CDR3 sequence is CASRKGRYNSPLHF. The CDR3 DNA is TGTGCCAGCAGGAAAGGGCGGTATAATTCACCCCTCCACTTT.

This rearrangement joins TRBV18 to TRBJ2-7; 9 bases align to TRBD1. With 3 bases clipped from V and 4 bases from J, the junction kept 10 bases outside the gene matches. This CDR3 region has 16 residues. The germline CDR1 and CDR2 sequences are KGHSH and LQKENI. The CDR3 bases are TGTGCCAGCTCACCCGGGACGGGGACAGGGCCGTACGAGCAGTACTTC. It translates to CASSPGTGTGPYEQYF.

The J gene is TRBJ1-5, the V gene TRBV12-3 or TRBV12-4; tentative D call: TRBD1 (5 bases). V lost 4 bases to trimming and J lost 9 bases, with 13 bases between them. The CDR3 has 13 residues. The CDR3 loop is CASSSNPRAPQHF. CDR3 in DNA: TGTGCCAGCAGTTCGAACCCCAGGGCGCCCCAGCATTTT.